What follows are 23 T cell receptor beta chains derived from one specimen sequenced in a study of T-cell memory formation after mild COVID-19. TCRdb independently ran MiXCR on the 5' RACE reads; one entry per CDR3 protein. The sample gives under 650,000 distinct CDR3 sequences, more than 15% of which show up once; around 13% is in the top ten. Sequenced material: PBMCs or a T cell subset sorted from them (not recorded which). All receptors derive from an adult woman who had mild COVID-19 (a few samples of this study predate the infection). Cell type and time point are not known.

The chain has TRBV5-1 and TRBJ1-5; 7 bases are shared with TRBD1. Losses at the gene ends were 3 bases for V and 4 bases for J; bases not matched to a gene: 4. Germline V gives CDR1 SGHRS, CDR2 YFSETQ. The CDR3 sequence is 14 residues long. CDR3 in amino acids: CASSSGTENQPQHF. CDR3 DNA: TGCGCCAGCAGCTCCGGGACAGAGAATCAGCCCCAGCATTTT.

The J gene is TRBJ1-1, the V gene TRBV5-1, with 10 bases fitting TRBD1. The length of the CDR3 is 14 residues. V was pared by 3 bases and J by 5 bases, with 4 bases of the junction left unmatched. Germline-derived CDR1 and CDR2 are SGHRS and YFSETQ. The CDR3 DNA reads as TGCGCCAGCAGCTCGACAGGGGGCGAGACTGAAGCTTTCTTT. This encodes CASSSTGGETEAFF.

This clonotype has only a few counts. The chain recombines TRBV24-1 with TRBJ2-7, with no clear D. With 3 bases removed from V and 3 bases from J, the gap between germline ends came to 2 bases. Germline V CDR1 and CDR2: KGHDR, SFDVKD. The length of the CDR3 is 11 residues. The chain's CDR3 is CATSDHYEQYF. The DNA of the CDR3 is TGTGCCACCAGTGATCACTACGAGCAGTACTTC.

This clonotype was observed a handful of times. V usage is TRBV7-9 and J usage is TRBJ2-7; 7 nucleotides line up with TRBD1. The CDR3 spans 14 residues. From germline, CDR1 is SEHNR and CDR2 FQNEAQ (reference sequence). After removal of 5 bases from V and 0 bases from J, the junction contained 4 bases not matched to a gene. CDR3 coding DNA: TGTGCCAGCAGCCGGGACAGACACTCCTACGAGCAGTACTTC. This encodes CASSRDRHSYEQYF. Full variable domain (remainder filled in from reference TRBV7-9 and TRBJ2-7): DTGVSQNPRHKITKRGQNVTFRCDPISEHNRLYWYRQTLGQGPEFLTYFQNEAQLEKSRLLSDRFSAERPKGSFSTLEIQRTEQGDSAMYLCASSRDRHSYEQYFGPGTRLTVT.

The chain employs TRBV29-1 and TRBJ2-7; D gene ambiguous. TRBJ2-1 matches the DNA end more closely, so the J call is doubtful. The germline CDR1 and CDR2 sequences are SQVTM and ANQGSEA. The CDR3 sequence is 12 residues long. The CDR3 loop is CSVEPADNEQFF. CDR3 nucleotide sequence: TGCAGCGTTGAGCCCGCCGACAATGAGCAGTTCTTC.

Here the CDR3 reads CSAREGLAGLRDTQYF. As DNA, the CDR3 is TGCAGTGCTAGAGAAGGCCTAGCGGGGCTCCGGGATACGCAGTATTTT. The chain links TRBV20-1 to TRBJ2-3, with 9 bases lining up with TRBD2. Germline CDR1 and CDR2: DFQATT and SNEGSKA (reference sequence). CDR3 length: 16 amino acids. With 0 bases clipped from V and 6 bases from J, the junction kept 10 bases outside the gene matches.

This clonotype appeared a few times. The V gene is TRBV3-1, the J gene TRBJ1-1; 8 bases match TRBD1. The germline CDR1 and CDR2 sequences are LGHDT and YNNKEL (reference sequence). J lost 5 bases, V lost 3 bases, and 8 bases had no gene match. CDR3 length: 15 amino acids. CDR3 coding DNA: TGTGCCAGCAGCCAGGGTATACAGGGGGGAACTGAAGCTTTCTTT. This translates into CASSQGIQGGTEAFF.

This clonotype was counted only a few times. The gene calls are TRBV15 and TRBJ2-3; D may be TRBD1 (6 bases). V dropped 5 bases and J dropped 1 base, with 7 bases sitting between them. Germline CDR1 LNHNV, CDR2 YYDKDF (reference sequence). There are 13 residues in the CDR3. The CDR3 is CATSEGGTDTQYF. CDR3 DNA sequence: TGTGCCACCAGCGAGGGGGGCACAGATACGCAGTATTTT.

This clonotype was seen ten or more times. The chain uses TRBV7-9 and TRBJ2-3; D is undetermined. The V end was cut by 4 bases, the J end by 2 bases, with 13 bases between. The CDR3 has 15 residues. CDR1 is SEHNR, CDR2 FQNEAQ, per germline (reference sequence). In nucleotides, the CDR3 is TGTGCCAGCAGCTCCGGACGGAGAGACACAGATACGCAGTATTTT. Translating gives CASSSGRRDTDTQYF.

The V and J genes are TRBV15 and TRBJ2-7, with D perhaps matching TRBD1 or TRBD2 (7 bases each). This CDR3 region has 17 residues. The germline V gene has CDR1 LNHNV and CDR2 YYDKDF (reference sequence). The V and J ends lost 1 base and 5 bases respectively, with 21 bases between them. For the CDR3, the DNA is TGTGCCACCAGCAGAGGCCCAAGGGGGCCACGGGGGGACGAGCAGTACTTC. Its protein product is CATSRGPRGPRGDEQYF. Using reference TRBV15 and TRBJ2-7 for the parts outside the CDR3, the full variable domain is DAMVIQNPRYQVTQFGKPVTLSCSQTLNHNVMYWYQQKSSQAPKLLFHYYDKDFNNEADTPDNFQSRRPNTSFCFLDIRSPGLGDTAMYLCATSRGPRGPRGDEQYFGPGTRLTVT.

The chain recombines TRBV14 with TRBJ2-1, with a weak D call TRBD2 (5 bases). This CDR3 has 14 residues. Trimming cost V 1 base and J 5 bases, with 9 bases left between them. Germline V lookup: CDR1 SGHDN, CDR2 FVKESK. Here the CDR3 DNA reads TGTGCCAGCAGCCAAGGGGCGGGCAACAATGAGCAGTTCTTC. Its translation: CASSQGAGNNEQFF. The full variable domain, rest sourced from reference TRBV14 and TRBJ2-1, is EAGVTQFPSHSVIEKGQTVTLRCDPISGHDNLYWYRRVMGKEIKFLLHFVKESKQDESGMPNNRFLAERTGGTYSTLKVQPAELEDSGVYFCASSQGAGNNEQFFGPGTRLTVL.

CDR3 sequence reads: CSASGWRDGYTF. CDR3 coding DNA: TGCAGTGCTAGCGGTTGGAGGGATGGCTACACCTTC. This rearrangement joins TRBV20-1 to TRBJ1-2, with no clear D. Germline lookup yields CDR1 DFQATT and CDR2 SNEGSKA (reference sequence). The CDR3 is 12 residues long. Trimming removed 3 bases from V and 6 bases from J, with 11 bases in between.

This clonotype was observed a handful of times. The V gene is TRBV6-5, the J gene TRBJ1-1, with no clear D. The V end was cut by 6 bases, the J end by 7 bases, with 12 bases between. CDR1 is MNHEY, CDR2 SVGAGI, per germline. The CDR3 totals 12 residues. The CDR3 DNA is TGTGCCAGCAGCCCCTCAAGCTTTGAAGCTTTCTTT. The encoded protein is CASSPSSFEAFF.

The V gene is TRBV18, the J gene TRBJ1-2; TRBD1 matches 7 bases. The CDR3 extends over 15 amino acids. The ends lost 3 bases at V and 8 bases at J; junction bases unmatched: 12. Germline V lookup: CDR1 KGHSH, CDR2 LQKENI. The CDR3 is CASSPAAGTESGYTF. CDR3 in DNA: TGTGCCAGCTCACCCGCGGCGGGGACAGAATCGGGCTACACCTTC. The entire variable domain, with the rest obtained from reference TRBV18 and TRBJ1-2, is as follows: NAGVMQNPRHLVRRRGQEARLRCSPMKGHSHVYWYRQLPEEGLKFMVYLQKENIIDESGMPKERFSAEFPKEGPSILRIQQVVRGDSAAYFCASSPAAGTESGYTFGSGTRLTVV.

This clonotype was picked up many times. The chain joins TRBV4-3 to TRBJ2-3; the D is unclear. V was trimmed by 1 base and J by 4 bases, leaving 6 bases between them. The CDR3 runs 13 residues. Germline CDR1 and CDR2: LGHNA and YSLEER. In DNA, the CDR3 is TGCGCCAGCAGCCAAGTAATCTCAGATACGCAGTATTTT. This encodes CASSQVISDTQYF.

This clonotype came up a few times. The chain has TRBV11-2 and TRBJ2-2; 9 nucleotides match TRBD1. V was pared by 6 bases and J by 6 bases, with 17 bases of the junction left unmatched. Germline CDR1 reads SGHAT; CDR2 reads FQNNGV. The CDR3 extends over 18 amino acids. The CDR3: CASRKLRTGTGKAGELFF. DNA for the CDR3: TGTGCCAGCAGAAAACTGAGGACCGGGACAGGGAAGGCCGGGGAGCTGTTTTTT.

V gene TRBV7-9 combines with J gene TRBJ2-1, with unresolved D. Deletions cut 5 bases from V and 8 bases from J, with 10 bases between. Per the germline V gene, CDR1 is SEHNR and CDR2 is FQNEAQ (reference sequence). The CDR3 extends over 12 amino acids. Written as DNA, the CDR3 is TGTGCCAGCAGCCCTCGCATGTATGAGCAGTTCTTC. It encodes CASSPRMYEQFF.

The J gene is TRBJ1-1, the V gene TRBV29-1; D is undetermined. CDR3 length equals 11 residues. Trimming shortened V by 5 bases and J by 4 bases, and 8 bases separated the two germline ends. Germline-derived CDR1 and CDR2 are SQVTM and ANQGSEA. The CDR3 sequence: CSVLGGTEAFF. The CDR3, as DNA: TGCAGCGTTCTCGGCGGCACTGAAGCTTTCTTT.

The chain carries TRBV9 and TRBJ2-1, with 8 bases fitting TRBD2. Germline CDR1 is SGDLS and CDR2 is YYNGEE. The CDR3 is made up of 15 amino acids. V dropped 3 bases and J dropped 3; count of bases not matched to a gene: 5. The CDR3 is CASSASSGIYNEQFF. CDR3 sequence (DNA): TGTGCCAGCAGCGCGAGTAGCGGGATCTACAATGAGCAGTTCTTC. Drawing the rest from reference TRBV9 and TRBJ2-1, the complete variable domain is DSGVTQTPKHLITATGQRVTLRCSPRSGDLSVYWYQQSLDQGLQFLIQYYNGEERAKGNILERFSAQQFPDLHSELNLSSLELGDSALYFCASSASSGIYNEQFFGPGTRLTVL.

This rearrangement joins TRBV9 to TRBJ1-6; 8 bases fit TRBD1. There are 15 residues in the CDR3. CDR1 is SGDLS and CDR2 is YYNGEE in the germline V gene. After removal of 3 bases from V and 7 bases from J, the junction contained 6 bases not matched to a gene. CDR3 sequence reads: CASSERTGRNSPLHF. The CDR3 DNA reads as TGTGCCAGCAGCGAAAGGACAGGGCGGAATTCACCCCTCCACTTT.

The chain recombines TRBV5-6 with TRBJ1-1, with 7 bases fitting TRBD1. J gave up 6 bases and V 4 bases, and 6 bases lay outside the gene matches. Per the germline V gene, CDR1 is SGHDT and CDR2 is YYEEEE. CDR3 length equals 13 residues. CDR3 sequence: CASSGRGKAEAFF. In DNA form, the CDR3 reads TGTGCCAGCAGCGGCAGGGGGAAGGCTGAAGCTTTCTTT. The full variable domain, completed using reference TRBV5-6 and TRBJ1-1, is DAGVTQSPTHLIKTRGQQVTLRCSPKSGHDTVSWYQQALGQGPQFIFQYYEEEERQRGNFPDRFSGHQFPNYSSELNVNALLLGDSALYLCASSGRGKAEAFFGQGTRLTVV.

A word on this clonotype: The germline gene is not matched at one end of the junction; a read error may be the cause. V usage is TRBV5-1 and J usage is TRBJ2-1, with D possibly matching TRBD2 (5 bases). Per the germline V gene, CDR1 is SGHRS and CDR2 is YFSETQ. CDR3 size: 16 residues. CDR3 coding DNA: TGCGCCAGCAGCCTTACGGCGGGCGGCTCCAACAATGAGCAGTTCTTC. Protein sequence: CASSLTAGGSNNEQFF. Filled out from reference TRBV5-1 and TRBJ2-1, the complete variable domain reads KAGVTQTPRYLIKTRGQQVTLSCSPISGHRSVSWYQQTPGQGLQFLFEYFSETQRNKGNFPGRFSGRQFSNSRSEMNVSTLELGDSALYLCASSLTAGGSNNEQFFGPGTRLTVL.

The chain links TRBV20-1 to TRBJ2-7; D gene uncertain. Germline-derived CDR1 and CDR2 are DFQATT and SNEGSKA (reference sequence). V was shortened by 0 bases and J by 0 bases, with 9 bases between the two germline ends. The CDR3 length is 14 residues. The CDR3 sequence is CSARDLVSSYEQYF. The CDR3 DNA is TGCAGTGCTAGAGATCTTGTAAGCTCCTACGAGCAGTACTTC.